The next 21 T cell receptor beta chains were all read from a single sample in a study of PD-1 blockade in classical Hodgkin lymphoma. Each of the patients experienced relapse following autologous stem cell transplantation, and their brentuximab vedotin exposure differed. The protocol was immunoSEQ multiplex PCR, while the TCRdb copy is restricted to in-frame clones and leaves out a portion. The profile shows some 41,000 clones, about 91% of them singletons. The specimen was peripheral blood mononuclear cells (PBMCs), collected before the second cycle of nivolumab. The receptors originated from a human donor with classical Hodgkin lymphoma.

The chain carries TRBV6-1 and TRBJ2-7; TRBD2 aligns across 9 bases. Germline-derived CDR1 and CDR2 are MNHNS and SASEGT. This CDR3 comprises 15 residues. V lost 6 bases, J lost 3 bases, and 9 bases stayed unmatched. CDR3: CASSEGTSPNYEQYF. CDR3 nucleotide sequence: TGTGCCAGCAGCGAGGGGACTAGCCCTAACTACGAGCAGTACTTC.

The CDR3 loop reads CASSPDRLHEQYF. The CDR3 nucleotides are TGTGCCAGCAGTCCGGACAGGCTCCACGAGCAGTACTTC. J is TRBJ2-7 and V is TRBV28; 7 bases align to TRBD1. CDR3 length equals 13 residues. V dropped 5 bases and J dropped 5; count of bases not matched to a gene: 6. Germline-derived CDR1 and CDR2 are MDHEN and SYDVKM.

This sequence joins TRBV28 and TRBJ1-1, with a tentative D call TRBD1 (6 bases). Germline CDR1 and CDR2: MDHEN and SYDVKM. V was trimmed by 7 bases and J by 4 bases, leaving 19 bases between them. CDR3 size: 15 residues. CDR3 residues: CASTLISQGTTEAFF. The CDR3 coding sequence is TGTGCCAGCACTCTGATTTCACAGGGTACCACTGAAGCTTTCTTT.

This clone was observed a single time. The chain is built from TRBV29-1 and TRBJ2-7; 8 bases line up with TRBD2. Germline lookup yields CDR1 SQVTM and CDR2 ANQGSEA. V was clipped by 6 bases and J by 4 bases; unmatched bases: 8. The CDR3 is made up of 13 amino acids. The CDR3 DNA is TGCAGCGTAGAGCGGGAGACCCCTTACGAGCAGTACTTC. Translated, it gives CSVERETPYEQYF.

This chain connects TRBV5-4 to TRBJ2-2, with 8 bases fitting TRBD2. The junction had 9 bases not matched to a gene; V was cut back by 4 bases and J by 4 bases. The CDR3 consists of 16 residues. The germline V gene encodes CDR1 SGHNT and CDR2 YYREEE (reference sequence). The CDR3 coding sequence is TGTGCCAGCAGCCCAGCACCGGGGGGGCCCACCGGGGAGCTGTTTTTT. Translated, it gives CASSPAPGGPTGELFF.

This chain joins TRBV6-4 and TRBJ2-3; D remains unclear. From germline, CDR1 is MRHNA and CDR2 SNTAGT. The CDR3 length is 14 residues. The V and J ends lost 4 bases and 2 bases respectively, with 10 bases between them. CDR3 loop: CASSAALSTDTQYF. For the CDR3, the DNA is TGTGCCAGCAGTGCGGCTTTATCCACAGATACGCAGTATTTT.

This clone was detected only once. This chain uses TRBV7-6 with TRBJ2-3; TRBD2 agrees at 14 bases. The CDR3 is made up of 18 amino acids. After removal of 5 bases from V and 2 bases from J, the junction contained 9 bases not matched to a gene. The germline CDR1 and CDR2 sequences are SGHVS and FNYEAQ. The CDR3, as DNA: TGTGCCAGCAGCCCGGGACTAGCGGGAGCGGGTGTCACAGATACGCAGTATTTT. Translating it yields CASSPGLAGAGVTDTQYF.

The V and J genes are TRBV7-3 and TRBJ2-2; tentatively, D is TRBD1 or TRBD2 (5 bases each). CDR3 length equals 16 residues. Looked up from germline, CDR1 is SGHTA and CDR2 is FQGTGA. The V end lost 3 bases, the J end lost 2 bases, and 13 bases lay between the germline ends. The CDR3 coding sequence is TGTGCCAGCAGCTTCTTCGGGACGGGAAACACCGGGGAGCTGTTTTTT. Translated: CASSFFGTGNTGELFF.

The chain couples TRBV30 to TRBJ1-5; D not certain. Trimming took off 0 bases at V and 5 bases at J, with 8 bases between the two ends. Germline V gene sequence: CDR1 GTSNPN, CDR2 SVGIG (reference sequence). The CDR3 runs to 13 residues. The CDR3 DNA is TGTGCCTGGAGTGTAGAGAATTATCAGCCCCAGCATTTT. This encodes CAWSVENYQPQHF.

The table lists this clone with a few counts. The chain joins TRBV2 to TRBJ2-7, with 12 bases that match TRBD2. Germline CDR1 SNHLY, CDR2 FYNNEI. V shed 5 bases, J shed 5 bases, and the junction held 7 bases outside the gene matches. There are 15 residues in the CDR3. For the CDR3, the DNA is TGTGCCAGCAGTCTAATGACTAGCGGGAGAAACGAGCAGTACTTC. Its protein product is CASSLMTSGRNEQYF.

The V gene is TRBV19, the J gene TRBJ2-7, with D possibly matching TRBD2 (5 bases). Trimming took 3 bases from V and 6 from J, leaving 15 bases between them. This CDR3 region has 14 residues. CDR1 LNHDA and CDR2 SQIVND come from the germline V gene (reference sequence). CDR3 amino acids: CASSIDFPRVEQYF. CDR3 sequence (DNA): TGTGCCAGTAGTATCGATTTCCCGAGGGTCGAGCAGTACTTC.

The chain recombines TRBV5-8 with TRBJ2-7, with 15 bases aligning to TRBD2. Germline loops: CDR1 SGHTS, CDR2 YDEGEE. The V gene end was trimmed by 4 bases and the J gene end by 5 bases; junction bases not matched to a gene: 7. CDR3 length: 16 residues. The CDR3 here is CASSRGLAGGSNEQYF. The CDR3 bases are TGTGCCAGCAGCCGGGGACTAGCGGGAGGATCGAACGAGCAGTACTTC.

The chain employs TRBV9 and TRBJ2-5; D gene uncertain. Germline loops: CDR1 SGDLS, CDR2 YYNGEE. Trimming took 0 bases from V and 5 from J, leaving 14 bases between them. The CDR3 runs 15 residues. The CDR3 loop is CASSVGPGETETQYF. The CDR3 DNA sequence: TGTGCCAGCAGCGTAGGTCCGGGCGAGACGGAGACCCAGTACTTC.

This rearrangement joins TRBV7-9 to TRBJ1-4; no clear D. Germline lookup yields CDR1 SEHNR and CDR2 FQNEAQ (reference sequence). Between the trimmed V and J ends, which lost 1 base and 4 bases, there was a span of 10 bases. This CDR3 region has 15 residues. The CDR3 DNA reads TGTGCCAGCAGCTTAGGAGGACGGATTAATGAAAAACTGTTTTTT. This gives the protein CASSLGGRINEKLFF. Full variable domain (outside the CDR3, taken from reference TRBV7-9 and TRBJ1-4): DTGVSQNPRHKITKRGQNVTFRCDPISEHNRLYWYRQTLGQGPEFLTYFQNEAQLEKSRLLSDRFSAERPKGSFSTLEIQRTEQGDSAMYLCASSLGGRINEKLFFGSGTQLSVL.

J is TRBJ2-3 and V is TRBV7-2; D not resolved. The V and J ends lost 5 bases and 1 base respectively, with 7 bases between them. The CDR3 totals 13 residues. Germline CDR1 is SGHTA and CDR2 is FQGNSA. The CDR3 nucleotides read TGTGCCAGCAGCAACCGGGGCACAGATACGCAGTATTTT. It translates to CASSNRGTDTQYF.

The chain has TRBV5-6 and TRBJ2-7; 10 bases fit TRBD1. The ends lost 3 bases at V and 2 bases at J; junction bases unmatched: 2. The CDR3 length is 14 residues. The germline CDR1 and CDR2 sequences are SGHDT and YYEEEE. The CDR3 reads CASSSGTGAYEQYF. In nucleotides, the CDR3 is TGTGCCAGCAGCTCCGGGACAGGGGCCTACGAGCAGTACTTC. Full variable domain (remainder filled in from reference TRBV5-6 and TRBJ2-7): DAGVTQSPTHLIKTRGQQVTLRCSPKSGHDTVSWYQQALGQGPQFIFQYYEEEERQRGNFPDRFSGHQFPNYSSELNVNALLLGDSALYLCASSSGTGAYEQYFGPGTRLTVT.

The rearrangement links TRBV5-1 to TRBJ1-1; D unclear. V dropped 0 bases and J dropped 3 bases, with 12 bases sitting between them. Germline CDR1 reads SGHRS; CDR2 reads YFSETQ. The CDR3 runs 15 residues. This CDR3 reads CASSLVGVSYTEAFF. CDR3 in DNA: TGCGCCAGCAGCTTGGTTGGGGTCTCCTACACTGAAGCTTTCTTT.

The CDR3 region is CASSWGMVGEKLFF. DNA for the CDR3: TGTGCCAGCAGTTGGGGGATGGTAGGAGAAAAACTGTTTTTT. The chain uses TRBV7-9 and TRBJ1-4; possibly TRBD1 for D (5 bases). This CDR3 contains 14 residues. V was shortened by 6 bases and J by 8 bases, with 16 bases between the two germline ends. The germline V gene has CDR1 SEHNR and CDR2 FQNEAQ (reference sequence).

V and J are TRBV9 and TRBJ2-2; D remains unclear. This CDR3 has 16 amino acids. From germline, CDR1 is SGDLS and CDR2 YYNGEE. V shed 0 bases and J shed 2 bases, with 11 bases lying between them. The CDR3 region is CASSVVPARNTGELFF. The CDR3, as DNA: TGTGCCAGCAGCGTAGTACCGGCCCGCAACACCGGGGAGCTGTTTTTT.

The chain recombines TRBV29-1 with TRBJ1-1; D may be TRBD1 (5 bases). CDR3 length: 13 residues. Trimming took off 1 base at V and 5 bases at J, with 11 bases between the two ends. Germline V CDR1 and CDR2: SQVTM, ANQGSEA. The CDR3 bases are TGCAGCGTTGAAGGGGACCGGGGGACTGAAGCTTTCTTT. This gives the protein CSVEGDRGTEAFF.

V usage is TRBV4-1 and J usage is TRBJ2-1; D is perhaps TRBD1 or TRBD2 (6 bases each). Germline V lookup: CDR1 MGHRA, CDR2 YSYEKL. V shed 0 bases and J shed 10 bases, with 28 bases lying between them. The CDR3 is 19 residues long. The CDR3: CASSQEWAIWEGGPTEQFF. The CDR3 nucleotides are TGCGCCAGCAGCCAAGAGTGGGCTATATGGGAAGGGGGGCCGACAGAGCAGTTCTTC.